Listed below are T cell receptor beta chains from one sample, sequenced in a study of T cell changes during pregnancy in multiple sclerosis. The protocol was immunoSEQ multiplex PCR, while the TCRdb copy is restricted to in-frame clones and leaves out a portion. This table has tens of thousands of clones, approximately 91% appearing once. Sequenced here: CD4+ T cells from peripheral blood mononuclear cells, sampled in the third trimester of pregnancy. The receptors derive from a female donor with multiple sclerosis, enrolled in a pregnancy study. Both conserved end residues are part of each CDR3. A D gene is named only where the DNA matches it firmly. Clone size is stated in some rows and not others, as once, few, many or a class when expanded.

V gene	J gene	D gene	clone size	CDR3 DNA	CDR3 protein
TRBV6-5	TRBJ2-1	.	.	TGTGCCAGCAGTGGGTCTCCTAGCTCCTACAATGAGCAGTTCTTC	CASSGSPSSYNEQFF
TRBV6-5	TRBJ2-7	.	.	TGTGCCAGCAGTTCGCAGCGGGCAACCTACGAGCAGTACTTC	CASSSQRATYEQYF
TRBV18	TRBJ1-4	.	.	TGTGCCAGCTCACCATGGGGGGTTACAGATTCAACTAATGAAAAACTGTTTTTT	CASSPWGVTDSTNEKLFF
TRBV7-2	TRBJ1-4	.	.	TGTGCCAGCAGCCCCCGCCCGGAGCAAAAACTGTTTTTT	CASSPRPEQKLFF
TRBV18	TRBJ2-7	.	.	TGTGCCAGCTCACAGGACAGCTACGAGCAGTACTTC	CASSQDSYEQYF
TRBV6-5	TRBJ1-6	TRBD1	.	TGTGCCAGCAGTTACTTCACCGGGACAGGGGATTCACCCCTCCACTTT	CASSYFTGTGDSPLHF
TRBV11-2	TRBJ1-2	TRBD1	.	TGTGCCAGCAGCTTACAAGGGGGCCACTATGGCTACACCTTC	CASSLQGGHYGYTF
TRBV2	TRBJ1-2	TRBD1	.	TGTGCCAGCAGTGGACAGGGGTACTATGGCTACACCTTC	CASSGQGYYGYTF
TRBV30	TRBJ2-3	TRBD2	.	TGTGCCTGGAGGCGGGGACTAGCGGGAGCAGATACGCAGTATTTT	CAWRRGLAGADTQYF
TRBV10-3	TRBJ1-4	.	.	TGTGCCATCAGTGAGGGACAGCCCAATGAAAAACTGTTTTTT	CAISEGQPNEKLFF
TRBV19	TRBJ2-3	.	.	TGTGCCAGTAGTATAAGAGCCCCAGATACGCAGTATTTT	CASSIRAPDTQYF
TRBV27	TRBJ1-6	TRBD1	.	TGTGCCAGCAGCAAAGGACAGGACAATTCACCCCTCCACTTT	CASSKGQDNSPLHF
TRBV29-1	TRBJ2-1	.	.	TGCAGCGTTGACGCAGTTTACAATGAGCAGTTCTTC	CSVDAVYNEQFF
TRBV30	TRBJ2-3	TRBD2	.	TGTGCCTGGAGTGTACGACGGACTAGCGGGGGCTCAAGCACAGATACGCAGTATTTT	CAWSVRRTSGGSSTDTQYF
TRBV7-9	TRBJ2-2	TRBD1	.	TGTGCCAGCAGCCCGGGACAGGGGGCGTGGGACACCGGGGAGCTGTTTTTT	CASSPGQGAWDTGELFF
TRBV5-4	TRBJ2-6	.	.	TGTGCCAGCAGCTTTGACAGAACCTCCGCTGGGGCCAACGTCCTGACTTTC	CASSFDRTSAGANVLTF
TRBV11-2	TRBJ2-2	.	.	TGTGCCAGCAGCTCAAGACTAGACACCGGGGAGCTGTTTTTT	CASSSRLDTGELFF
TRBV11-3	TRBJ1-2	.	.	TGTGCCAGCAGCTCGCTGACAGCTAACTATGGCTACACCTTC	CASSSLTANYGYTF
TRBV23-1	TRBJ2-1	.	.	TGCGCCAGCAGTCAACCCTATCCTGACAGTCAGGGGACCTACAATGAGCAGTTCTTC	CASSQPYPDSQGTYNEQFF
TRBV14	TRBJ2-7	TRBD2	.	TGTGCCAGCAGCCGAACGGGACTAGAGCGTTACGAGCAGTACTTC	CASSRTGLERYEQYF
TRBV10-3	TRBJ2-2	TRBD2	.	TGTGCCATCAGCGGACTAGCGGCCGGGGAGCTGTTTTTT	CAISGLAAGELFF
TRBV19	TRBJ1-2	TRBD1	.	TGTGCCAGTAGTCCGCGACAGGGTGGCGGCTACACCTTC	CASSPRQGGGYTF
TRBV5-1	TRBJ2-3	TRBD2	.	TGCGCCAGCAGCCGCTTGGGGCCCGCGGGGGGGACAGATACGCAGTATTTT	CASSRLGPAGGTDTQYF
TRBV25-1	TRBJ2-1	TRBD2	.	TGTGCCAGCAGTGGAGCGGGAGGGGATAATGAGCAGTTCTTC	CASSGAGGDNEQFF
TRBV7-2	TRBJ2-2	.	.	TGTGCCAGCAGCTTCGGACTACCCCTGGGCGGGGAGCTGTTTTTT	CASSFGLPLGGELFF
TRBV18	TRBJ2-5	TRBD1	.	TGTGCCAGCTCCAGCTACGGACAGGGGGAGACCCAGTACTTC	CASSSYGQGETQYF
TRBV18	TRBJ2-6	.	.	TGTGCCAGCTCACCAAACCTACTGGGCACTGGGGCCAACGTCCTGACTTTC	CASSPNLLGTGANVLTF
TRBV6-5	TRBJ2-7	TRBD2	.	TGTGCCAGCAGAGACAGGGGACTAGCGGGTTCCGAGCAGTACTTC	CASRDRGLAGSEQYF
TRBV11-2	TRBJ2-7	.	.	TGTGCCAGCAGCTTTCAAACAGCGACAGCCTACGAGCAGTACTTC	CASSFQTATAYEQYF
TRBV6-5	TRBJ2-1	TRBD2	once	TGTGCCAGCAGTTACGATCGGACTAGCGCTTACAATGAGCAGTTCTTC	CASSYDRTSAYNEQFF
TRBV7-2	TRBJ2-2	TRBD2	.	TGTGCCAGCAGCTTAGTAGGCGGGAGCACCGGGGAGCTGTTTTTT	CASSLVGGSTGELFF
TRBV5-1	TRBJ2-3	.	.	TGCGCCAGCTTCCGGGGTGGTGGTGATACGCAGTATTTT	CASFRGGGDTQYF
TRBV7-3	TRBJ1-1	.	.	TGTGCCAGCAGCTTAGCAGGGTGGAGCACTGAAGCTTTCTTT	CASSLAGWSTEAFF
TRBV28	TRBJ1-5	.	.	TGTGCCAGCACCCCCGGGGGGGAAACTTATAGCAATCAGCCCCAGCATTTT	CASTPGGETYSNQPQHF
TRBV27	TRBJ1-1	TRBD1	once	TGTGCCAGCAGTAGGGACAGGGACAACACTGAAGCTTTCTTT	CASSRDRDNTEAFF
TRBV7-9	TRBJ2-3	TRBD2	few	TGTGCCAGCAGCTTTCGGGGACTAGGGGCAGATACGCAGTATTTT	CASSFRGLGADTQYF
TRBV5-1	TRBJ2-3	.	.	TGCGCCAGCAGCTTGGCCATGCCGGGAGCGACAGATACGCAGTATTTT	CASSLAMPGATDTQYF
TRBV7-2	TRBJ1-6	.	.	TGTGCCAGCAGCCCAAGGGGGGGGGCGGGGAATTCACCCCTCCACTTT	CASSPRGGAGNSPLHF
TRBV7-3	TRBJ1-2	TRBD1	.	TGTGCCAGCAGCTTAGACAGGGGCAATGGCTACACCTTC	CASSLDRGNGYTF